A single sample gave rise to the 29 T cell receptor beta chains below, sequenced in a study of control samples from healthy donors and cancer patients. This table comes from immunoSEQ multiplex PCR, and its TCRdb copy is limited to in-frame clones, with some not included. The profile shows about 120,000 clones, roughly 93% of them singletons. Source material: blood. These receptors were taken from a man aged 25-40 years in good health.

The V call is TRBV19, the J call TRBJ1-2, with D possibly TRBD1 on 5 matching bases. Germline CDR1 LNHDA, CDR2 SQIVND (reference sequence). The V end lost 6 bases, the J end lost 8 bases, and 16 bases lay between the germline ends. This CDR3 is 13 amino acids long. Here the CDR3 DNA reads TGTGCCAGTAGATCGGCTGGGACGCGAGGCTACACCTTC. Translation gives CASRSAGTRGYTF.

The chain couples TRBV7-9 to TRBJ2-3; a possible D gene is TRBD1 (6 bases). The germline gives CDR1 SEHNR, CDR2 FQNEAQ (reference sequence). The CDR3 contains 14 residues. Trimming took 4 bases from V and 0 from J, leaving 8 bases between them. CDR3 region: CASSSQGSTDTQYF. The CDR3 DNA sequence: TGTGCCAGCAGCTCCCAGGGGAGCACAGATACGCAGTATTTT.

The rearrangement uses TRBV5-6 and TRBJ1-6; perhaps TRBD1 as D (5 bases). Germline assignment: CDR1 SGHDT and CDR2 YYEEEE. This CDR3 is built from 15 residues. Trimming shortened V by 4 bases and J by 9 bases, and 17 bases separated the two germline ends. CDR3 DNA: TGTGCCAGCAGCCCCGGGACTTCTCCCCTTTCACCCCTCCACTTT. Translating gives CASSPGTSPLSPLHF.

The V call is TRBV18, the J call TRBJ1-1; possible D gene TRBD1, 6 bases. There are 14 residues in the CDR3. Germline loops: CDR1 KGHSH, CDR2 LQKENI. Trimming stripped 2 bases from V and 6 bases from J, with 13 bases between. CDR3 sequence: CASSPKEGTPEAFF. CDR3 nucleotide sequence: TGTGCCAGCTCACCAAAAGAAGGGACACCTGAAGCTTTCTTT.

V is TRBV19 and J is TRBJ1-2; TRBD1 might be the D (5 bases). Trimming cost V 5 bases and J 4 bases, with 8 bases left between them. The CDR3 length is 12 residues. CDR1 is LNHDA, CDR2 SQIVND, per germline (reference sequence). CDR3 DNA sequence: TGTGCCAGTAGTCCAGGGAGCTATGGCTACACCTTC. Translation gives CASSPGSYGYTF.

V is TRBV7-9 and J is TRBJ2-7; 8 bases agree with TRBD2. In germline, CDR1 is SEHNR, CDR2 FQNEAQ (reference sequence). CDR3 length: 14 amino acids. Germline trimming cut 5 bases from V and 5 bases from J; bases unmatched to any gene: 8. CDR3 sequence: CASSAGGAKNEQYF. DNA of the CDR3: TGTGCCAGCAGCGCCGGGGGGGCTAAGAACGAGCAGTACTTC.

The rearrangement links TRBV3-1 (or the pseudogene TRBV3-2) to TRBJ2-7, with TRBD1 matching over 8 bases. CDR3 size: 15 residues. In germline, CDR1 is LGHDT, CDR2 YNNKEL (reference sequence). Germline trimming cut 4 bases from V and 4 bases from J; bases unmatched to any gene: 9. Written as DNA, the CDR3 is TGTGCCAGCAGCCGCTGGACAGGGAGCAAGTACGAGCAGTACTTC. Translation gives CASSRWTGSKYEQYF.

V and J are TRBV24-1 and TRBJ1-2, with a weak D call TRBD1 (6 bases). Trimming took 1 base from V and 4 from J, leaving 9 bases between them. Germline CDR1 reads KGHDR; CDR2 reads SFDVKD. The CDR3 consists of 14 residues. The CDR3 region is CATSDFGGAYGYTF. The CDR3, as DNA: TGTGCCACCAGTGATTTTGGGGGGGCCTATGGCTACACCTTC.

Here the CDR3 DNA reads TGTGCCAGCAGCTTCGACAGGGGAGTAATTGGGGAGCTGTTTTTT. Its protein product is CASSFDRGVIGELFF. The V call is TRBV7-9, the J call TRBJ2-2; 8 bases agree with TRBD1. V lost 3 bases, J lost 8 bases, and 8 bases stayed unmatched. The CDR3 is 15 amino acids. Germline CDR1 reads SEHNR; CDR2 reads FQNEAQ (reference sequence).

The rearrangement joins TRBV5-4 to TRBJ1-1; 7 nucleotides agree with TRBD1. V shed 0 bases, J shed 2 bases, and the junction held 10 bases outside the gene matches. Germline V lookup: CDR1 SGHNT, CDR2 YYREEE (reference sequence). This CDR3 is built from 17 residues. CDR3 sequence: CASSLGGRGPGNTEAFF. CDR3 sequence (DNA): TGTGCCAGCAGCTTGGGTGGAAGGGGGCCAGGTAACACTGAAGCTTTCTTT.

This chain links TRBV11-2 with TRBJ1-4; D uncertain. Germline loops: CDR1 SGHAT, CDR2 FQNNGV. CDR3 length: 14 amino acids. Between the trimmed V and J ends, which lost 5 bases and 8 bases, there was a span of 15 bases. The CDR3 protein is CASSPIFIREKLFF. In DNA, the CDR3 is TGTGCCAGCAGCCCCATTTTTATCCGAGAAAAACTGTTTTTT.

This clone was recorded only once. The CDR3 sequence: CASSDGIANYGYTF. DNA for the CDR3: TGTGCCAGCAGTGACGGGATAGCTAACTATGGCTACACCTTC. The chain carries TRBV6-1 and TRBJ1-2; no clear D gene. Trimming took off 3 bases at V and 0 bases at J, with 8 bases between the two ends. The CDR3 consists of 14 residues. Germline values: CDR1 MNHNS, CDR2 SASEGT.

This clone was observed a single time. The CDR3 DNA follows: TGTGCCAGCAGCTTCAACCTCGAGACAGGACGGTTAGGGGGCTACACCTTC. Translating it yields CASSFNLETGRLGGYTF. This chain links TRBV7-2 with TRBJ1-2, with D possibly TRBD1 on 6 matching bases. CDR1 and CDR2 from the germline V gene are SGHTA and FQGNSA. Trimming took off 3 bases at V and 8 bases at J, with 25 bases between the two ends. The CDR3 has 17 residues.

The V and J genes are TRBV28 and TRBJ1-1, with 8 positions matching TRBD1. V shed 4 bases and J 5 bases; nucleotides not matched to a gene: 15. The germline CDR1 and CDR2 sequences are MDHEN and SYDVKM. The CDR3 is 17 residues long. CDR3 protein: CASSSLFLDREGTEAFF. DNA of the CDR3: TGTGCCAGCAGTTCCCTCTTCTTGGACAGGGAAGGAACTGAAGCTTTCTTT.

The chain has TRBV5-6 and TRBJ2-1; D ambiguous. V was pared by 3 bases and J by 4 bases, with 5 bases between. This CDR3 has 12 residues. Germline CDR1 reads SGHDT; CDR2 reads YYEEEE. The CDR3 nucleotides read TGTGCCAGCAGCTGGCGTTACAATGAGCAGTTCTTC. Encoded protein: CASSWRYNEQFF.

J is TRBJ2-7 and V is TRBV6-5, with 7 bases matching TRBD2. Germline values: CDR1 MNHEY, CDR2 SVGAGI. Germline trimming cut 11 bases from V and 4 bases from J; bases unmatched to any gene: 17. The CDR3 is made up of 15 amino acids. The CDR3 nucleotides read TGTGCCGTGGGTCAATGGGGGGGAGTTAGGTACGAGCAGTACGTC. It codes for CAVGQWGGVRYEQYV.

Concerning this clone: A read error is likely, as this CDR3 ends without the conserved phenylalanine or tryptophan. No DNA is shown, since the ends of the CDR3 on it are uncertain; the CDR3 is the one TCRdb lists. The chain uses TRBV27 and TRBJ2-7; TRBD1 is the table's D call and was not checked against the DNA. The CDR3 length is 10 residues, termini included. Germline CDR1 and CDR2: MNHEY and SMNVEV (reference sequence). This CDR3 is CASSLGQEVA.

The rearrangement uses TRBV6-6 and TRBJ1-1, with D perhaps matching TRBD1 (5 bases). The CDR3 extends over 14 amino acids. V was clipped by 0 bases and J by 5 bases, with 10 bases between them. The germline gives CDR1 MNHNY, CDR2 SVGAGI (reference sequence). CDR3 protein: CASSYSGGKTEAFF. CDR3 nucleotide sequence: TGTGCCAGCAGTTACTCGGGGGGGAAAACTGAAGCTTTCTTT.

Written as DNA, the CDR3 is TGTGCCAGCAGCTCTTCCAGTAACGGGCCCCAGCATTTT. Translating gives CASSSSSNGPQHF. This chain joins TRBV14 and TRBJ1-5; no firm D call. CDR1 is SGHDN, CDR2 FVKESK, per germline. This CDR3 spans 13 amino acids. Trimming took off 5 bases at V and 9 bases at J, with 14 bases between the two ends.

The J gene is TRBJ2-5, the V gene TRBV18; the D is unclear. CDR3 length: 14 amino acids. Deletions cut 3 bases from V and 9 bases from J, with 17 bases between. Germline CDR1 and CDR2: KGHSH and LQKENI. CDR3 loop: CASSPHRSAPPQYF. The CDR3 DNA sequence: TGTGCCAGCTCACCTCATCGCTCGGCTCCTCCCCAGTACTTC.

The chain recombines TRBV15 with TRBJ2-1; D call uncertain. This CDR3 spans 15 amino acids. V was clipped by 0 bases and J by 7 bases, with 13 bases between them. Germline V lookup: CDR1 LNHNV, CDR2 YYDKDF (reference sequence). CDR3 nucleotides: TGTGCCACCAGCAGAGATCCGGGCCCTCTTAATGAGCAGTTCTTC. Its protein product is CATSRDPGPLNEQFF.

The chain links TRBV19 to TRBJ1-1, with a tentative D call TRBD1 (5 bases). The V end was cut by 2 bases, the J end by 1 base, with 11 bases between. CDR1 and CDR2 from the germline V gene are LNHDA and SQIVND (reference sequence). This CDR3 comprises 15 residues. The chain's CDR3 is CASSINRGWNTEAFF. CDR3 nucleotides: TGTGCCAGTAGTATAAACCGGGGGTGGAACACTGAAGCTTTCTTT.

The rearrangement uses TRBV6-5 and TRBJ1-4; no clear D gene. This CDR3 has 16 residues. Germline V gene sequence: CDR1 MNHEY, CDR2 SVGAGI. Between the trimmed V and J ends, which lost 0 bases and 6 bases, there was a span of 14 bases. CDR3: CASSYSGPHVDEKLFF. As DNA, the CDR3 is TGTGCCAGCAGTTACTCAGGGCCTCACGTTGATGAAAAACTGTTTTTT.

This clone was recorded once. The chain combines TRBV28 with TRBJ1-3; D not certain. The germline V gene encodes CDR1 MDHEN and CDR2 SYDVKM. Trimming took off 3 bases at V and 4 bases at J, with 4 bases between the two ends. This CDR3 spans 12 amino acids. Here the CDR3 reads CASSFYGNTIYF. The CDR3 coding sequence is TGTGCCAGCAGTTTCTACGGAAACACCATATATTTT.

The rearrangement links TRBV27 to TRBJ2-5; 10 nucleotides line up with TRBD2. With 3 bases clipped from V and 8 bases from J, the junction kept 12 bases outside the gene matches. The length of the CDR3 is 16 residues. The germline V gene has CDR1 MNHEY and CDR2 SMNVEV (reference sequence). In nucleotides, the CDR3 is TGTGCCAGCAGTTTGAGGATAGCGGGGGGCGGCGATACCCAGTACTTC. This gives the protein CASSLRIAGGGDTQYF.

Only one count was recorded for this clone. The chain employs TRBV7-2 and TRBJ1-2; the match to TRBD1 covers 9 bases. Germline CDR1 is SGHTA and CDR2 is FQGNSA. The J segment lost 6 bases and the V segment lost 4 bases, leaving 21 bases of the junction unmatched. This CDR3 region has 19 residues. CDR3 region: CASSSTRTGEMRRTDGYTF. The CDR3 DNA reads TGTGCCAGCAGCTCCACAAGGACAGGGGAAATGAGAAGAACGGATGGCTACACCTTC.

The CDR3 DNA reads as TGTGCCAGCAGCACTGGGCCCTTCGGCTATGGCTACACCTTC. This sequence encodes CASSTGPFGYGYTF. The V gene is TRBV7-2, the J gene TRBJ1-2; D not certain. This CDR3 has 14 residues. Germline CDR1 is SGHTA and CDR2 is FQGNSA. The ends were cut back, 5 bases at V and 4 bases at J, with 14 bases in the middle.

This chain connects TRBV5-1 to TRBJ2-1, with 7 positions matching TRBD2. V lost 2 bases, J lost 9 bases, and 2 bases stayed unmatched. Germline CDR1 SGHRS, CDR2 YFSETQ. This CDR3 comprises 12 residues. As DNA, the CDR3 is TGCGCCAGCAGCTTACTAGCGAGTGAGCAGTTCTTC. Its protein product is CASSLLASEQFF.

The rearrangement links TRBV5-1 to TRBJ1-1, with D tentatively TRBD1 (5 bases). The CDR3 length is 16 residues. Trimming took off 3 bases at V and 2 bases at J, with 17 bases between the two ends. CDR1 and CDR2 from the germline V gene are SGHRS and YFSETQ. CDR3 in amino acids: CASSWRGLHGNTEAFF. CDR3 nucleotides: TGCGCCAGCAGCTGGCGGGGCCTCCACGGTAACACTGAAGCTTTCTTT. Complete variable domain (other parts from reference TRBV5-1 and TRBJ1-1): KAGVTQTPRYLIKTRGQQVTLSCSPISGHRSVSWYQQTPGQGLQFLFEYFSETQRNKGNFPGRFSGRQFSNSRSEMNVSTLELGDSALYLCASSWRGLHGNTEAFFGQGTRLTVV.